This T cell receptor beta chain was sequenced during a study of cytomegalovirus exposure and HLA in healthy donors. The study's findings and limits: Most TCRs appeared rarely, but some public TCRs recurred in many donors. A later analysis reported that several of the most significant clusters appeared to be linked to common viral pathogens, among them Epstein-Barr virus.

This clone was counted a few times. Its target is not known. Both 60 Vbeta primers and 13 Jbeta primers went into the PCR. Here immunoSEQ multiplex PCR was the method, and the copy in TCRdb shows in-frame clones only, minus some. The data show 100,000 to 120,000 clones, 9.5% to 15% seen once. Trimming cost V 0 bases and J 4 bases, with 12 bases left between them. The CDR3 runs 15 residues. Germline V CDR1 and CDR2: MNHEY, SVGAGI. The V call is TRBV6-5, the J call TRBJ2-5; no firm D call. This sequence originates from a man aged 40-50 years in good health and CMV-seropositive. Sequencing input: PBMCs. In DNA, the CDR3 is TGTGCCAGCAGTTACTCGTTACTGTCCGTAGAGACCCAGTACTTC. Its translation is CASSYSLLSVETQYF.